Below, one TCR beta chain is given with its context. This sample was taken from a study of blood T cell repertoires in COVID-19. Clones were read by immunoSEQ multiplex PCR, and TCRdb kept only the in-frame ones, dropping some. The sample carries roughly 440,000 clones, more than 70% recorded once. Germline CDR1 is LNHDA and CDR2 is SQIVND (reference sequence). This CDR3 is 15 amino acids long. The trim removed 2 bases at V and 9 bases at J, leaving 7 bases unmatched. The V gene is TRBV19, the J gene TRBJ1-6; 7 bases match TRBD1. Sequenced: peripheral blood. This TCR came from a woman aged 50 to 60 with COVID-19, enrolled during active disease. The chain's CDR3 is CASSILEGARSPLHF. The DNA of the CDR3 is TGTGCCAGTAGTATATTGGAGGGGGCGCGTTCACCCCTCCACTTT.